This T cell receptor beta chain was sequenced for a study of cytomegalovirus exposure and HLA in healthy donors. Study summary: The same platform was used for the 130 or so validation repertoires as for the roughly 660 first-cohort repertoires, as reported in a later analysis.

Clones were read by immunoSEQ multiplex PCR, and TCRdb kept only the in-frame ones, dropping some. The sample contains 110,000 to 150,000 clones, 88% of which appear only once. The length of the CDR3 is 14 residues. With regard to this clone: Antigen unknown.

The study's findings and limits: Among TCR beta chains, those listed as cytomegalovirus-associated numbered about 160.

The V gene is TRBV21-1, the J gene TRBJ1-5; TRBD1, as called in the table, went unchecked against the DNA. TRBV21-1 is assigned pseudogene status. Sequenced: PBMCs. The receptor comes from a woman younger than 35 in good health and CMV-seropositive. The CDR3 region has the DNA TGTGCCAGGCGACAGGGTCTTGGCAATCAGCCCCAGCATTTT. Translation: CARRQGLGNQPQHF.